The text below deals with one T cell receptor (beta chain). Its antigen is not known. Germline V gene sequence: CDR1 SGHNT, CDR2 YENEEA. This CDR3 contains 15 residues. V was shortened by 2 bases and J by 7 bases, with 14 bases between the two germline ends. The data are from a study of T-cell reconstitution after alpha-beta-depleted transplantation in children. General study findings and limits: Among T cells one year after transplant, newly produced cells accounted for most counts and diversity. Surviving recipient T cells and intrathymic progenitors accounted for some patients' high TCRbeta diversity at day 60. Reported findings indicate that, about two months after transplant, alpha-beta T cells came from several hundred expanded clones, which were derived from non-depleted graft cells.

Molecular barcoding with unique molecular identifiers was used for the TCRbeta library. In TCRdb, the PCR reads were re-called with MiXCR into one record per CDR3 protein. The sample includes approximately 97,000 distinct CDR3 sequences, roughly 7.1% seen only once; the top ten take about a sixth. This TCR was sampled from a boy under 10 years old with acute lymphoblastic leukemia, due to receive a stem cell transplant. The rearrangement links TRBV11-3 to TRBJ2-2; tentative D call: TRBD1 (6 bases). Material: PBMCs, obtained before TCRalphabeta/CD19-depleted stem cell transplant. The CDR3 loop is CASSLQGKDNGELFF. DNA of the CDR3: TGTGCCAGCAGCTTACAGGGGAAAGATAACGGGGAGCTGTTTTTT.